Following are 30 T cell receptor beta chains from one sample sequenced in a study of T cell changes during pregnancy in multiple sclerosis. Assay: immunoSEQ multiplex PCR; the TCRdb copy retains only in-frame clones and omits some. The table records tens of thousands of clones, around nine tenths of them present only once. Here the sequenced sample was CD8+ T cells from peripheral blood mononuclear cells, taken in the second trimester of pregnancy. The receptors here all came from a female donor with multiple sclerosis, enrolled in a pregnancy study.

This chain joins TRBV27 and TRBJ2-5; 10 nucleotides line up with TRBD2. The CDR3 contains 16 residues. Per the germline V gene, CDR1 is MNHEY and CDR2 is SMNVEV (reference sequence). V trimming: 5 bases; J trimming: 1 base; junction bases outside the gene matches: 7. CDR3 protein: CASSLLSGRAQETQYF. The CDR3 DNA reads TGTGCCAGCAGTCTCCTAAGCGGGAGGGCCCAAGAGACCCAGTACTTC.

The chain links TRBV30 to TRBJ2-1; 8 positions match TRBD1. Unmatched junction bases numbered 15, after V lost 3 bases and J lost 5 bases. The V gene's germline CDR1 is GTSNPN and CDR2 SVGIG (reference sequence). CDR3 length equals 17 residues. CDR3: CAWRDGFEDRVNNEQFF. The CDR3 DNA reads as TGTGCCTGGAGGGACGGGTTTGAGGACAGGGTAAACAATGAGCAGTTCTTC.

This chain links TRBV6-4 with TRBJ2-1; 13 nucleotides agree with TRBD2. CDR3 length: 17 amino acids. The junction had 14 bases not matched to a gene; V was cut back by 5 bases and J by 10 bases. Germline V gene lookup returns CDR1 MRHNA and CDR2 SNTAGT. The CDR3 reads CASSLYQGLAGRGEQFF. As DNA, the CDR3 is TGTGCCAGCAGTCTCTACCAGGGACTAGCGGGACGGGGGGAGCAGTTCTTC.

The V and J genes are TRBV4-1 and TRBJ1-5; no firm D call. The CDR3 has 15 residues. Trimming pared 0 bases from V and 5 bases from J, leaving 11 bases between. Looked up from germline, CDR1 is MGHRA and CDR2 is YSYEKL. CDR3 DNA: TGCGCCAGCAGCCAAGATGCGGATTCCTATCAGCCCCAGCATTTT. Its translation: CASSQDADSYQPQHF.

V and J are TRBV6-5 and TRBJ1-1, with D perhaps TRBD1 (6 bases). This CDR3 comprises 15 residues. The V end was cut by 8 bases, the J end by 1 base, with 17 bases between. Germline CDR1 and CDR2: MNHEY and SVGAGI. This chain's CDR3 is CASRARDIENTEAFF. The CDR3 DNA follows: TGTGCCAGCCGGGCCCGGGACATAGAGAACACTGAAGCTTTCTTT.

The genes are TRBV25-1 and TRBJ2-7, with 8 bases fitting TRBD2. CDR3 size: 14 residues. J was trimmed by 6 bases and V by 9 bases; bases with no gene match: 13. CDR1 is MGHDK and CDR2 is SYGVNS in the germline V gene. The CDR3 nucleotides are TGTGCCAGTAGCTCGGGACTTCGGGAGGGCGAGCAGTACTTC. It translates to CASSSGLREGEQYF.

The V gene is TRBV2, the J gene TRBJ2-7, with D unclear. Germline CDR1 reads SNHLY; CDR2 reads FYNNEI. V lost 6 bases and J 2 bases, leaving 5 bases between the germline ends. The CDR3 is made up of 11 amino acids. In DNA, the CDR3 is TGTGCCAGCAGGCGAACCTACGAGCAGTACTTC. Translation: CASRRTYEQYF. The full variable domain, completed using reference TRBV2 and TRBJ2-7, is EPEVTQTPSHQVTQMGQEVILRCVPISNHLYFYWYRQILGQKVEFLVSFYNNEISEKSEIFDDQFSVERPDGSNFTLKIRSTKLEDSAMYFCASRRTYEQYFGPGTRLTVT.

The genes are TRBV10-3 and TRBJ1-3; unclear D gene. CDR1 is ENHRY, CDR2 SYGVKD, per germline. V dropped 10 bases and J dropped 0 bases, with 10 bases sitting between them. The CDR3 extends over 13 amino acids. CDR3 in amino acids: CASRHNSGNTIYF. The CDR3 DNA follows: TGTGCCAGCCGACATAACTCTGGAAACACCATATATTTT.

The rearrangement joins TRBV7-9 to TRBJ2-1, with 13 positions matching TRBD2. Trimming took 5 bases from V and 7 from J; bases not matched to a gene: 2. Per germline, CDR1 SEHNR and CDR2 FQNEAQ (reference sequence). This CDR3 contains 14 residues. The CDR3 DNA reads as TGTGCCAGCAGCCGGACTAGCGGGAGAAATGAGCAGTTCTTC. Its translation: CASSRTSGRNEQFF.

The chain recombines TRBV6-1 with TRBJ2-1, with 16 bases lining up with TRBD2. V lost 8 bases and J lost 8; bases outside the gene matches: 6. Germline CDR1 MNHNS, CDR2 SASEGT. The CDR3 spans 15 residues. Here the CDR3 reads CASQGLAGGRDEQFF. The CDR3, as DNA: TGTGCCAGCCAGGGACTAGCGGGAGGGCGCGATGAGCAGTTCTTC.

The chain links TRBV4-1 to TRBJ1-1; D gene unclear. Germline V gene lookup returns CDR1 MGHRA and CDR2 YSYEKL. The CDR3 length is 14 residues. Trimming shortened V by 1 base and J by 5 bases, and 11 bases separated the two germline ends. The CDR3 coding sequence is TGCGCCAGCAGCCAAGGCGGGTTGGGGACTGAAGCTTTCTTT. Protein product: CASSQGGLGTEAFF.

This rearrangement joins TRBV11-2 to TRBJ1-2; D possibly corresponds to TRBD1 (5 bases). The V end lost 0 bases, the J end lost 2 bases, and 16 bases lay between the germline ends. The germline V gene encodes CDR1 SGHAT and CDR2 FQNNGV. The CDR3 runs to 17 residues. The CDR3 reads CASSLDYPGHGNYGYTF. The CDR3 region has the DNA TGTGCCAGCAGCTTAGATTACCCAGGGCACGGAAACTATGGCTACACCTTC.

A note on this clone: The junction differs from germline at one of its ends, possibly a read error. This chain joins TRBV7-7 and TRBJ2-7, with 9 bases aligning to TRBD1. This CDR3 has 13 residues. Germline-derived CDR1 and CDR2 are SSHAT and FNYEAQ (reference sequence). The CDR3 coding sequence is TGTGCTAGCAGCCCGGGACAGGGATGGGAGCAGTACTTC. As protein: CASSPGQGWEQYF.

The chain couples TRBV4-1 to TRBJ2-1; TRBD2 matches at 8 bases. Germline CDR1 MGHRA, CDR2 YSYEKL. The CDR3 totals 17 residues. The ends lost 1 base at V and 0 bases at J; junction bases unmatched: 5. The CDR3 bases are TGCGCCAGCAGCCAAGGCCCCAGCGGGAGCTCCTACAATGAGCAGTTCTTC. This translates into CASSQGPSGSSYNEQFF.

The chain uses TRBV7-9 and TRBJ2-7; D is undetermined. The ends were cut back, 5 bases at V and 0 bases at J, with 11 bases in the middle. The CDR3 length is 14 residues. Per germline, CDR1 SEHNR and CDR2 FQNEAQ (reference sequence). The CDR3 loop reads CASSAARSSYEQYF. The CDR3 nucleotides are TGTGCCAGCAGCGCCGCCAGAAGCTCCTACGAGCAGTACTTC.

This chain joins TRBV7-9 and TRBJ1-5; possible D gene TRBD1, 6 bases. Germline CDR1 is SEHNR and CDR2 is FQNEAQ (reference sequence). This CDR3 contains 15 residues. The ends were cut back, 5 bases at V and 4 bases at J, with 15 bases in the middle. The CDR3 protein is CASSPGTHNNQPQHF. The CDR3 DNA reads as TGTGCCAGCAGCCCGGGGACACACAATAATCAGCCCCAGCATTTT.

The chain couples TRBV5-6 to TRBJ1-2; D uncertain. Trimming stripped 3 bases from V and 8 bases from J, with 14 bases between. The CDR3 totals 13 residues. Germline loops: CDR1 SGHDT, CDR2 YYEEEE. The CDR3 sequence: CASSSSPGVGYTF. For the CDR3, the DNA is TGTGCCAGCAGCTCCTCCCCGGGAGTCGGCTACACCTTC.

The genes are TRBV9 and TRBJ2-1, with TRBD2 identical over 10 bases. The CDR3 has 19 amino acids. Germline V CDR1 and CDR2: SGDLS, YYNGEE. Trimming removed 4 bases from V and 5 bases from J; junction bases left unmatched: 18. The CDR3 reads CASSPRFRGSSGGHNEQFF. CDR3 DNA sequence: TGTGCCAGCAGCCCTCGCTTTCGGGGATCTAGCGGGGGACACAATGAGCAGTTCTTC.

The V gene is TRBV6-5, the J gene TRBJ2-1; no reliable D call. Per germline, CDR1 MNHEY and CDR2 SVGAGI. The CDR3 is 16 residues long. V dropped 0 bases and J dropped 0 bases, with 9 bases sitting between them. This CDR3 reads CASSYSEIGSYNEQFF. CDR3 DNA sequence: TGTGCCAGCAGTTACTCGGAGATTGGCTCCTACAATGAGCAGTTCTTC.

As DNA, the CDR3 is TGTGCCAGCAGCTCCGGGACAGGGATCGGAAAACTGTTTTTT. This translates into CASSSGTGIGKLFF. The V call is TRBV5-6, the J call TRBJ1-4; 9 bases are a match to TRBD1. CDR3 length: 14 residues. Trimming took 3 bases from V and 10 from J; bases not matched to a gene: 7. Germline CDR1 reads SGHDT; CDR2 reads YYEEEE.

This chain uses TRBV6-1 with TRBJ1-3; tentatively, D is TRBD1 (5 bases). This CDR3 contains 11 residues. The V end was cut by 7 bases, the J end by 11 bases, with 12 bases between. CDR1 is MNHNS, CDR2 SASEGT, per germline. The DNA for the CDR3 is TGTGCCAGCAAGACGGGGGTCGCCATATATTTT. Protein product: CASKTGVAIYF.

The chain carries TRBV19 and TRBJ2-3; D unclear. Trimming left V 5 bases short and J 6 bases short, with 9 bases between. The CDR3 has 12 residues. The germline gives CDR1 LNHDA, CDR2 SQIVND (reference sequence). DNA of the CDR3: TGTGCCAGTAGTCCGTTTTCCGATACGCAGTATTTT. Encoded protein: CASSPFSDTQYF.

The chain carries TRBV28 and TRBJ2-7, with 10 bases fitting TRBD2. In germline, CDR1 is MDHEN, CDR2 SYDVKM. With 3 bases clipped from V and 3 bases from J, the junction kept 11 bases outside the gene matches. The CDR3 covers 17 residues. The CDR3 sequence: CASSFPLAGEAYYEQYF. In DNA form, the CDR3 reads TGTGCCAGCAGTTTTCCCCTAGCGGGAGAAGCATACTACGAGCAGTACTTC. Full variable domain (missing parts from reference TRBV28 and TRBJ2-7): DVKVTQSSRYLVKRTGEKVFLECVQDMDHENMFWYRQDPGLGLRLIYFSYDVKMKEKGDIPEGYSVSREKKERFSLILESASTNQTSMYLCASSFPLAGEAYYEQYFGPGTRLTVT.

The chain uses TRBV27 and TRBJ2-2; 7 bases line up with TRBD2. The CDR3 loop spans 14 amino acids. V lost 9 bases to trimming and J lost 5 bases; unmatched junction nucleotides: 9. Germline CDR1 reads MNHEY; CDR2 reads SMNVEV (reference sequence). CDR3 amino acids: CASTLGGLTGELFF. In DNA, the CDR3 is TGTGCCAGTACTCTGGGAGGGTTGACCGGGGAGCTGTTTTTT.

Turning to this clone: The same CDR3 can be traced to other DNA sequences in this sample. The chain links TRBV27 to TRBJ1-1, with no clear D. Trimming took 0 bases from V and 4 from J, leaving 6 bases between them. Germline V gene lookup returns CDR1 MNHEY and CDR2 SMNVEV (reference sequence). The CDR3 covers 13 residues. CDR3 in amino acids: CASSLSALTEAFF. The CDR3 DNA follows: TGTGCCAGCAGTTTATCGGCTCTCACTGAAGCTTTCTTT.

This chain uses TRBV19 with TRBJ2-3; 8 bases are a match to TRBD2. Germline values: CDR1 LNHDA, CDR2 SQIVND (reference sequence). This CDR3 has 19 amino acids. The V gene end was trimmed by 2 bases and the J gene end by 2 bases; junction bases not matched to a gene: 15. The CDR3 DNA sequence: TGTGCCAGTAGTATAACGAGCGGGGGACCCTTTAAAACCACAGATACGCAGTATTTT. Translated: CASSITSGGPFKTTDTQYF.

The chain recombines TRBV13 with TRBJ2-7; tentative D call: TRBD2 (6 bases). CDR3 size: 15 residues. The germline V gene encodes CDR1 PRHDT and CDR2 FYEKMQ (reference sequence). V lost 3 bases and J 7 bases, leaving 19 bases between the germline ends. The DNA of the CDR3 is TGTGCCAGCAGCTTTCGCGGGGCCGAGGAGGCTGAGCAGTACTTC. Amino acids: CASSFRGAEEAEQYF.

This chain uses TRBV6-5 with TRBJ2-7, with D possibly TRBD1 on 6 matching bases. Trimming took 0 bases from V and 6 from J, leaving 15 bases between them. Germline CDR1 reads MNHEY; CDR2 reads SVGAGI. The CDR3 length is 15 residues. CDR3 residues: CASSYSGGYLLEQYF. In DNA form, the CDR3 reads TGTGCCAGCAGTTACTCTGGGGGCTACCTACTCGAGCAGTACTTC.

CDR3 protein: CASSPLAGFTDTQYF. In DNA, the CDR3 is TGTGCCAGCAGCCCCCTAGCGGGGTTCACAGATACGCAGTATTTT. V usage is TRBV7-9 and J usage is TRBJ2-3; 9 nucleotides align to TRBD2. CDR3 size: 15 residues. Germline values: CDR1 SEHNR, CDR2 FQNEAQ (reference sequence). With V trimmed by 5 bases and J by 2 bases, 5 bases remained unmatched. Drawing the rest from reference TRBV7-9 and TRBJ2-3, the complete variable domain is DTGVSQNPRHKITKRGQNVTFRCDPISEHNRLYWYRQTLGQGPEFLTYFQNEAQLEKSRLLSDRFSAERPKGSFSTLEIQRTEQGDSAMYLCASSPLAGFTDTQYFGPGTRLTVL.

This chain links TRBV15 with TRBJ1-2; a weak D match, TRBD1 (5 bases). Germline-derived CDR1 and CDR2 are LNHNV and YYDKDF (reference sequence). Trimming removed 1 base at V and 0 bases at J, with 9 bases between. This CDR3 is 15 amino acids long. DNA for the CDR3: TGTGCCACCAGCAGAGGGCGGGGGGCTAACTATGGCTACACCTTC. It encodes CATSRGRGANYGYTF.